The 21 T cell receptor beta chains listed next were all sequenced from one sample in a study of yellow fever vaccine responses in identical twins. MiXCR was run by TCRdb on the RT-PCR reads, yielding one entry per CDR3 protein. The table includes 20,000 or so distinct CDR3 sequences, roughly 78% detected once. Sample: T cells from blood (PBMCs), unsorted or a sorted subset (not recorded which), taken before or after yellow fever vaccination (not recorded which). These receptor sequences come from a woman aged 18-29 years who received the yellow fever vaccine.

This clonotype was observed a few times. The chain couples TRBV18 to TRBJ2-1; tentatively, D is TRBD2 (5 bases). The V and J ends lost 2 bases and 9 bases respectively, with 17 bases between them. The CDR3 has 15 residues. CDR1 KGHSH and CDR2 LQKENI come from the germline V gene. Here the CDR3 DNA reads TGTGCCAGCTCACCAGGGAGAATAGTCGTAATTGAGCAGTTCTTC. Protein: CASSPGRIVVIEQFF.

The chain links TRBV4-3 to TRBJ1-1; the D gene is possibly TRBD1 (6 bases). V gave up 0 bases and J gave up 2 bases, with 13 bases separating them. Germline-derived CDR1 and CDR2 are LGHNA and YSLEER. This CDR3 is 16 amino acids long. The CDR3 region has the DNA TGCGCCAGCAGCCAAGAGTCTAACAGGGCTAACACTGAAGCTTTCTTT. Amino acids: CASSQESNRANTEAFF.

The chain links TRBV2 to TRBJ2-7, with D maybe TRBD1 (5 bases). Per the germline V gene, CDR1 is SNHLY and CDR2 is FYNNEI. V was pared by 7 bases and J by 6 bases, with 7 bases between. The CDR3 has 10 residues. The CDR3 region has the DNA TGTGCCAGCATTAGGGGCGAGCAGTACGTC. As protein: CASIRGEQYV.

This chain connects TRBV28 to TRBJ2-7; maybe TRBD2 (6 bases). CDR1 is MDHEN, CDR2 SYDVKM, per germline. Deletions cut 2 bases from V and 5 bases from J, with 10 bases between. CDR3 length: 13 amino acids. The CDR3 region is CASSLISGDEQYV. In nucleotides, the CDR3 is TGTGCCAGCAGTTTAATATCGGGGGACGAGCAGTACGTC.

This clonotype ranks as large (0.1 to 1%). J is TRBJ2-5 and V is TRBV4-1; D possibly corresponds to TRBD2 (5 bases). CDR3 length equals 11 residues. V was trimmed by 6 bases and J by 5 bases, leaving 7 bases between them. CDR1 is MGHRA, CDR2 YSYEKL, per germline. CDR3 sequence: CASSRGETQYF. Written as DNA, the CDR3 is TGCGCCAGCAGTCGAGGGGAGACCCAGTACTTC.

This clonotype was picked up a small number of times. Here the CDR3 reads CSARDGINTEAFF. DNA for the CDR3: TGCAGTGCTAGAGACGGAATAAACACTGAAGCTTTCTTT. The rearrangement uses TRBV20-1 and TRBJ1-1; D unresolved. Germline assignment: CDR1 DFQATT and CDR2 SNEGSKA (reference sequence). With 0 bases removed from V and 2 bases from J, the gap between germline ends came to 7 bases. The CDR3 totals 13 residues.

This sequence joins TRBV20-1 and TRBJ1-1; a weak D match, TRBD1 (5 bases). The CDR3 contains 14 residues. Germline-derived CDR1 and CDR2 are DFQATT and SNEGSKA (reference sequence). V dropped 0 bases and J dropped 1 base, with 9 bases sitting between them. CDR3 amino acids: CSARDPGRNTEAFF. The DNA for the CDR3 is TGCAGTGCTAGAGATCCAGGGAGGAACACTGAAGCTTTCTTT.

The chain recombines TRBV28 with TRBJ2-3; TRBD2 agrees at 10 bases. This CDR3 region has 15 residues. Losses at the gene ends were 9 bases for V and 4 bases for J; bases not matched to a gene: 10. Germline V gene sequence: CDR1 MDHEN, CDR2 SYDVKM. The CDR3 here is CASLSGGSYSDTQYF. In DNA, the CDR3 is TGTGCCAGTCTTAGCGGGGGGTCGTACTCAGATACGCAGTATTTT.

The genes are TRBV11-3 and TRBJ1-5; 8 positions agree with TRBD1. This CDR3 has 14 residues. CDR1 SGHNT and CDR2 YENEEA come from the germline V gene. Trimming at V came to 5 bases and at J to 6 bases, leaving 6 bases not matched to a gene. The CDR3 loop is CASSPGQGGQPQHF. For the CDR3, the DNA is TGTGCCAGCAGCCCTGGACAGGGCGGTCAGCCCCAGCATTTT.

The CDR3 DNA is TGCGCCAGCAGCTTGGACTCACTTCAGTTGGATGAGCAGTTCTTC. Its translation: CASSLDSLQLDEQFF. The chain couples TRBV5-1 to TRBJ2-1; D gene uncertain. V lost 0 bases, J lost 8 bases, and 15 bases lay in between. This CDR3 spans 15 amino acids. Germline loops: CDR1 SGHRS, CDR2 YFSETQ.

The gene calls are TRBV28 and TRBJ2-5, with D possibly matching TRBD2 (6 bases). V was cut by 8 bases and J by 4 bases, with 17 bases left in between. This CDR3 contains 14 residues. Germline V gene lookup returns CDR1 MDHEN and CDR2 SYDVKM. CDR3 in DNA: TGTGCCAGCCTAGGGACTCCCGGTGGAGAGACCCAGTACTTC. Translating gives CASLGTPGGETQYF.

This clonotype has only a few counts. The chain links TRBV29-1 to TRBJ2-7; no reliable D call. The CDR3 contains 13 residues. Germline assignment: CDR1 SQVTM and CDR2 ANQGSEA. The V and J ends lost 3 bases and 1 base respectively, with 10 bases between them. CDR3 loop: CSVDFYGSYEQYF. CDR3 coding DNA: TGCAGCGTTGATTTTTACGGATCCTACGAGCAGTACTTC.

This clonotype was counted a few times. This chain connects TRBV4-1 to TRBJ2-5; tentative D call: TRBD1 (6 bases). Germline assignment: CDR1 MGHRA and CDR2 YSYEKL. The CDR3 spans 13 residues. V gave up 6 bases and J gave up 4 bases, with 12 bases separating them. CDR3 region: CASSPGTLETQYF. The CDR3 DNA reads as TGCGCCAGCAGTCCCGGGACACTAGAGACCCAGTACTTC.

V gene TRBV2 combines with J gene TRBJ1-4; tentatively, D is TRBD1 (5 bases). CDR1 is SNHLY and CDR2 is FYNNEI in the germline V gene. Trimming took off 1 base at V and 5 bases at J, with 11 bases between the two ends. The CDR3 totals 15 residues. The chain's CDR3 is CASSEGGTGNEKLFF. The CDR3 DNA reads as TGTGCCAGCAGTGAAGGGGGCACGGGCAATGAAAAACTGTTTTTT.

The chain carries TRBV20-1 and TRBJ2-2; D gene ambiguous. Germline values: CDR1 DFQATT, CDR2 SNEGSKA (reference sequence). This CDR3 has 13 residues. V lost 4 bases and J lost 6, with 12 bases in between. The CDR3 bases are TGCAGTGCTACAGCGTCGGGCTCCGGGGAGCTGTTTTTT. Residues: CSATASGSGELFF.

This clonotype was detected only a few times. The rearrangement links TRBV29-1 to TRBJ2-3; D is possibly TRBD1 (5 bases). Germline loops: CDR1 SQVTM, CDR2 ANQGSEA. Between the trimmed V and J ends, which lost 6 bases and 6 bases, there was a span of 16 bases. The CDR3 covers 13 residues. The CDR3 loop is CSVDANSGDTQYF. Here the CDR3 DNA reads TGCAGCGTAGACGCGAATTCAGGGGATACGCAGTATTTT.

This chain joins TRBV28 and TRBJ2-5; 10 bases are shared with TRBD1. Germline CDR1 is MDHEN and CDR2 is SYDVKM. The CDR3 contains 15 residues. The V gene end was trimmed by 7 bases and the J gene end by 2 bases; junction bases not matched to a gene: 7. The CDR3 DNA follows: TGTGCCAGCACCACAGGGACAGGGGCTCAAGAGACCCAGTACTTC. This translates into CASTTGTGAQETQYF.

The chain is built from TRBV15 and TRBJ2-6; D unclear. Germline V gene lookup returns CDR1 LNHNV and CDR2 YYDKDF (reference sequence). Between the trimmed V and J ends, which lost 5 bases and 0 bases, there was a span of 11 bases. CDR3 length: 16 residues. The DNA for the CDR3 is TGTGCCACCAGCGGCGGCCAAGTCTCTGGGGCCAACGTCCTGACTTTC. Translation: CATSGGQVSGANVLTF.

The chain joins TRBV24-1 to TRBJ2-1, with 8 positions matching TRBD2. The CDR3 loop spans 15 amino acids. Germline V gene data show CDR1 as KGHDR and CDR2 as SFDVKD. The ends lost 9 bases at V and 7 bases at J; junction bases unmatched: 13. CDR3 DNA sequence: TGTGCCACCGAGGGGCACGGGAGGGCCCGGAATGAGCAGTTCTTC. This gives the protein CATEGHGRARNEQFF.

The V call is TRBV4-2, the J call TRBJ2-5; the D is unclear. V lost 1 base and J lost 1, with 7 bases in between. This CDR3 is built from 14 residues. Germline V gene lookup returns CDR1 LGHNA and CDR2 YNFKEQ. CDR3 sequence: CASSQGRAQETQYF. CDR3 DNA: TGTGCCAGCAGCCAAGGCCGGGCCCAAGAGACCCAGTACTTC.

The chain has TRBV6-2 or TRBV6-3 and TRBJ2-1; D gene uncertain. Germline-derived CDR1 and CDR2 are MNHEY and SVGEGT. The CDR3 contains 16 residues. Trimming cost V 6 bases and J 0 bases, with 15 bases left between them. CDR3 protein: CASSLQFRSSYNEQFF. DNA of the CDR3: TGTGCCAGCAGCCTCCAATTTCGTAGCTCCTACAATGAGCAGTTCTTC.